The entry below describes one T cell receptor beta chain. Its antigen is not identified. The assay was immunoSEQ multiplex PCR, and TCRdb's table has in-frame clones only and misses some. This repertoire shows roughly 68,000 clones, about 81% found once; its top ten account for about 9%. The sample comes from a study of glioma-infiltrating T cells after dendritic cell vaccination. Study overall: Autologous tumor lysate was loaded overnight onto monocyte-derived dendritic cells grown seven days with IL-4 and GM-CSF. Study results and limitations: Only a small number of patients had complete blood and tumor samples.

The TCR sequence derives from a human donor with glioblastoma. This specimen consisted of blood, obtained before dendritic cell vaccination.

The CDR3 is CASSESLNQPQHF. DNA for the CDR3: TGCGCCAGCAGTGAGTCCCTAAATCAGCCCCAGCATTTT. The chain combines TRBV10-1 with TRBJ1-5; D not resolved. Germline V lookup: CDR1 WNHNN, CDR2 SYGVQD (reference sequence). Trimming cost V 0 bases and J 4 bases, with 4 bases left between them. The CDR3 is 13 residues long.